The 5 T cell receptor beta chains presented below share a single source sample, sequenced in a study of blood T cell repertoires in COVID-19. Some clones are missing from TCRdb's copy, which holds only in-frame ones; the method was immunoSEQ multiplex PCR. The sample includes about 200,000 clones, around 76% of them seen just once. What was sequenced was PBMCs or T cells enriched from blood (not recorded which). The receptors stem from a woman aged 50 to 65 with acute COVID-19.

The chain recombines TRBV27 with TRBJ1-4; TRBD1 might be the D (6 bases). CDR1 and CDR2 from the germline V gene are MNHEY and SMNVEV (reference sequence). Trimming took 2 bases from V and 7 from J, leaving 11 bases between them. The length of the CDR3 is 14 residues. The CDR3, as DNA: TGTGCCAGCAGTTTAGCAGGGGCCCGTGAAAAACTGTTTTTT. Its protein product is CASSLAGAREKLFF.

V gene TRBV7-6 combines with J gene TRBJ2-7; 9 bases line up with TRBD1. Germline V gene sequence: CDR1 SGHVS, CDR2 FNYEAQ. J was trimmed by 0 bases and V by 6 bases; bases with no gene match: 6. There are 15 residues in the CDR3. The CDR3 loop is CASSPGTGTSYEQYV. The CDR3 DNA sequence: TGTGCCAGCAGTCCCGGGACAGGGACCTCCTACGAGCAGTACGTC.

The chain joins TRBV30 to TRBJ2-6; D gene uncertain. From germline, CDR1 is GTSNPN and CDR2 SVGIG (reference sequence). The V and J ends lost 5 bases and 4 bases respectively, with 12 bases between them. This CDR3 is built from 14 residues. The CDR3 is CAWGLTRGANVLTF. In nucleotides, the CDR3 is TGTGCCTGGGGGCTTACTCGCGGGGCCAACGTCCTGACTTTC.

The rearrangement joins TRBV18 to TRBJ1-2, with 9 bases matching TRBD1. Germline V lookup: CDR1 KGHSH, CDR2 LQKENI. Trimming removed 5 bases from V and 8 bases from J; junction bases left unmatched: 15. The CDR3 runs to 16 residues. The CDR3 DNA follows: TGTGCCAGCTCATCGCCGGACAGGGGTATTTTGGAGGGCTACACCTTC. Its translation: CASSSPDRGILEGYTF.

The chain is built from TRBV10-3 and TRBJ1-3; a weak D match, TRBD1 (5 bases). Trimming stripped 3 bases from V and 1 base from J, with 10 bases between. The CDR3 length is 15 residues. CDR1 is ENHRY and CDR2 is SYGVKD in the germline V gene. CDR3 nucleotides: TGTGCCATCAGTGACCCAGGGCGTTCTGGAAACACCATATATTTT. Translated: CAISDPGRSGNTIYF.